The clone carrying this TCR beta chain has only a few counts. The data belong to a study of patients and donors after allogeneic stem cell transplantation. TCRdb re-called the RT-PCR reads with MiXCR, one entry per CDR3 protein. The sample yields 800,000 to 1,000,000 distinct CDR3 sequences, under 20% seen once. Per germline, CDR1 SGHKS and CDR2 YYEKEE (reference sequence). The CDR3 is made up of 15 amino acids. V lost 2 bases and J lost 0, with 11 bases in between. Sequencing used blood, either unsorted or a sorted T cell fraction (not recorded which). The V gene is TRBV5-5, the J gene TRBJ1-1; a weak D match, TRBD1 (5 bases). This clonotype was obtained from a human donor who was either an allogeneic HSCT recipient or a stem cell or donor lymphocyte infusion donor (not recorded which). It is not recorded whose cells these are; they may come from a transplant donor. CDR3 loop: CASSFEDRMNTEAFF. The CDR3 DNA reads TGTGCCAGCAGCTTTGAAGACAGAATGAACACTGAAGCTTTCTTT.